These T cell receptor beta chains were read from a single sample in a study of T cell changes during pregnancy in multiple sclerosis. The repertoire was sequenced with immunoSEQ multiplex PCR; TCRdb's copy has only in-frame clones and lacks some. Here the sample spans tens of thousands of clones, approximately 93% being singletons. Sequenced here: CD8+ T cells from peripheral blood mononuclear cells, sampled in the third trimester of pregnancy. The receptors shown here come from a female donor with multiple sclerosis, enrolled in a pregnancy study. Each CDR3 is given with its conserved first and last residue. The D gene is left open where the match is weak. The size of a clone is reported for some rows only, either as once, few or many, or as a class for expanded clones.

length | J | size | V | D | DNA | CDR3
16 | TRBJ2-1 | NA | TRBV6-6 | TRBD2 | TGTGCCAGCAGTTACCCAGAAACGCGGGGGGGCCATGAGCAGTTCTTC | CASSYPETRGGHEQFF
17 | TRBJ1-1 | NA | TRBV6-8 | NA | TGTGCCAGCAGTTACTCGAGAGGTTCAAGAGAGAACACTGAAGCTTTCTTT | CASSYSRGSRENTEAFF
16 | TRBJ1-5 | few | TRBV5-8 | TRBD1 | TGTGCCAGCAGCTTGGGAGACAGGGGACGGACTCAGCCCCAGCATTTT | CASSLGDRGRTQPQHF
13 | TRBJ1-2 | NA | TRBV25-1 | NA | TGTGCCAGCAGAGGGACACAGCGGAATGGCTACACCTTC | CASRGTQRNGYTF
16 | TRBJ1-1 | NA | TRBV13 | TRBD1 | TGTGCCAGCAGCCAGGGGACAGGCTACATGAACACTGAAGCTTTCTTT | CASSQGTGYMNTEAFF
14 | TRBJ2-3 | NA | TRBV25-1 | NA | TGTGCCAGCAGGTCGAGGGCCAAGACAGATACGCAGTATTTT | CASRSRAKTDTQYF
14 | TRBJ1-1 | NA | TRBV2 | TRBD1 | TGTGCCAGCAGCCAGGGGACAGCAAACACTGAAGCTTTCTTT | CASSQGTANTEAFF
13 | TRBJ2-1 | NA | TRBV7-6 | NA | TGTGCCAGCAGCACGGGGAGTGGCAATGAGCAGTTCTTC | CASSTGSGNEQFF
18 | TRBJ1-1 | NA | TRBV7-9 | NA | TGTGCCAGCAGCTTAGACACTGCCGTTTGGGGGGTCAAAGCTGAAGCTTTCTTT | CASSLDTAVWGVKAEAFF
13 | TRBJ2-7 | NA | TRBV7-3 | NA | TGTGCCAGCAGCCCGACTGTCTCCTACGAGCAGTACTTC | CASSPTVSYEQYF
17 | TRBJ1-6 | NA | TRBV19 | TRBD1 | TGTGCCAGTAGTTCCGGGACAGGGTTCAGCTATAATTCACCCCTCCACTTT | CASSSGTGFSYNSPLHF
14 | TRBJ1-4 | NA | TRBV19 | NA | TGTGCCAGAGACTCGGAGGGGAGCAATGAAAAACTGTTTTTT | CARDSEGSNEKLFF
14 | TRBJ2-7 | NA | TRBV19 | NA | TGTGCCAGTAGTATCGGGGGAGGCGCCTACGAGCAGTACTTC | CASSIGGGAYEQYF
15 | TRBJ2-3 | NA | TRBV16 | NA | TGTGCCAGCAGCCAAAGAGGCAGGGAAAGAAATACGCAGTATTTT | CASSQRGRERNTQYF
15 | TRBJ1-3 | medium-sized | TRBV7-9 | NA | TGTGCCAGCAGTGCCGAGGGTGTTTCTGGAAACACCATATATTTT | CASSAEGVSGNTIYF
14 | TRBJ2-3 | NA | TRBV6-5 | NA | TGTGCCAGCAGTTACGAGGTTAGCACAGATACGCAGTATTTT | CASSYEVSTDTQYF
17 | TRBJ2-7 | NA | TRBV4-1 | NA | TGCGCCAGCAGCCTTGGATCCGGGACACAGGGCTCCTACGAGCAGTACTTC | CASSLGSGTQGSYEQYF
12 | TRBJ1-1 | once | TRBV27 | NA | TGTGCCAGCAGGAGAGGAAACACTGAAGCTTTCTTT | CASRRGNTEAFF
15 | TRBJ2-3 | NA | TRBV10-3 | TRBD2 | TGTGCCATCAGTGAAGGGAGCGGGGTCACAGATACGCAGTATTTT | CAISEGSGVTDTQYF
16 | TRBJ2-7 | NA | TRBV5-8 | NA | TGTGCCAGCAGCTTGATCGGGGTGATGACGGTCCACGAGCAGTACTTC | CASSLIGVMTVHEQYF
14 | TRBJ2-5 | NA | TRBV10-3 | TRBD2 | TGTGCCACTTACACCAGCGGGGGTGGAGAGACCCAGTACTTC | CATYTSGGGETQYF
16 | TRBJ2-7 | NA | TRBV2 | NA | TGTGCCAGCCGTGGGGCGGTATTGGGGGGAAACTACGAGCAGTACTTC | CASRGAVLGGNYEQYF
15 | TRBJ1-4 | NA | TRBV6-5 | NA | TGTGCCAGCAGTTTTCAGATTGCAACTAATGAAAAACTGTTTTTT | CASSFQIATNEKLFF
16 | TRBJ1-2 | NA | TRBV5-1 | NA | TGCGCCAGCAGCTTGAGTTGGGAGGCCGGGTACTATGGCTACACCTTC | CASSLSWEAGYYGYTF
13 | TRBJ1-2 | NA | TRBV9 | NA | TGTGCCAGCACCCTAGGGGCCACAGGTGGCTACACCTTC | CASTLGATGGYTF
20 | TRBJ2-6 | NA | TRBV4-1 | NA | TGCGCCAGCAGTCCAATTGGGGGCAGGTTTCCCCACTCTGGGGCCAACGTCCTGACTTTC | CASSPIGGRFPHSGANVLTF
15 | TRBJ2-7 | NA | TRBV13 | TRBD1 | TGTGCCAGCAGCACCTCAGGACAGGGGCAACACGAGCAGTACTTC | CASSTSGQGQHEQYF
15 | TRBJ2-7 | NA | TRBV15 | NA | TGTGCCACCAGCCCAGATGGCAGGGGCACCTACGAGCAGTACTTC | CATSPDGRGTYEQYF
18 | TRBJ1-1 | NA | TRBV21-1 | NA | TGTGCCAGCAGCACAAAGCGGTGGTCGGCAGCGTTTTTTCCTGAAGCTTTCTTT | CASSTKRWSAAFFPEAFF
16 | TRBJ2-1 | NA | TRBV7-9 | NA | TGTGCCAGCAGCTCCTCCGCGGGGCGAGAGGACAATGAGCAGTTCTTC | CASSSSAGREDNEQFF
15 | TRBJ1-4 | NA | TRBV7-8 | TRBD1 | TGTGCCAGCACCACAGGGGGGGAGGCTAATGAAAAACTGTTTTTT | CASTTGGEANEKLFF
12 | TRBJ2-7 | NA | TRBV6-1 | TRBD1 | TGTGCCAGCAGTGATCTTGGACAGGGTGAGGACTTC | CASSDLGQGEDF
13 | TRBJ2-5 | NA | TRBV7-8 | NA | TGTGCCAGCAGCTCCATGGGCTTGGAGACCCAGTACTTC | CASSSMGLETQYF
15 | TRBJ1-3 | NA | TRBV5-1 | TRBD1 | TGCGCCAGCACCCGGGACAGGGGATCTGGAAACACCATATATTTT | CASTRDRGSGNTIYF
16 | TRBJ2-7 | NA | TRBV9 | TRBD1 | TGTGCCAGCAGCGTAACCCCCGGGACAGCCACGCGCGAGCAGTACTTC | CASSVTPGTATREQYF
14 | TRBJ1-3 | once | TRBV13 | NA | TGTGCCAGCAGCCTCAGTATTGGCGGAAACACCATATATTTT | CASSLSIGGNTIYF
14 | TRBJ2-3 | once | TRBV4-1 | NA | TGCGCCAGCAGTCTCGGGGGTCTTGAGGATACGCAGTATTTT | CASSLGGLEDTQYF
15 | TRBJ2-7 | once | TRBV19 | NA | TGTGCCAGTAGTATAGGGGGCTTTGACTCCTACGAGCAGTACTTC | CASSIGGFDSYEQYF
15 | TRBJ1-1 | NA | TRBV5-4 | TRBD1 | TGTGCCAGCAGCTTGAGGGCAGGGGGAGGCACTGAAGCTTTCTTT | CASSLRAGGGTEAFF
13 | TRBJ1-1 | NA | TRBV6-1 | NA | TGTGCCAGCAGTGAAGGGCTTGCGGGTGAAGCTTTCTTT | CASSEGLAGEAFF
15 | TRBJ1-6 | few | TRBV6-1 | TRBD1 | TGTGCCAGCAGTCAGCGACAGGGCGATAATTCACCCCTCCACTTT | CASSQRQGDNSPLHF
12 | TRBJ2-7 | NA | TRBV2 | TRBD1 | TGTGCCAGCAGGGACAGGGGCGGCGAGCAGTACTTC | CASRDRGGEQYF
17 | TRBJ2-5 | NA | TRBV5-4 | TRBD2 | TGTGCCAGCAATCCTTGGGCTCCAGCGGGGGGGCCGGAGACCCAGTACTTC | CASNPWAPAGGPETQYF
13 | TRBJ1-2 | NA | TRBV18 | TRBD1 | TGTGCCAGCTCCCAGGACAGGGGGCCTGGCTACACCTTC | CASSQDRGPGYTF
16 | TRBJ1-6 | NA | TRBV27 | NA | TGTGCCAGCAGTTACTCGATCCCAGGAGGAAATTCACCCCTCCACTTT | CASSYSIPGGNSPLHF
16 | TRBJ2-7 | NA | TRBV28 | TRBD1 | TGTGCCAGCAGTAAAGCCGACAGGGGGAGCTCCTACGAGCAGTACTTC | CASSKADRGSSYEQYF
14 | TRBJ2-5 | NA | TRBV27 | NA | TGTGCCAGCAGTTTAGGAGGCAGAGAAGAGACCCAGTACTTC | CASSLGGREETQYF
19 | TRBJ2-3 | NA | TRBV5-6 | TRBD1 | TGTGCCAGCAGCCTCCGGGACAGCGCCAGCTGGGTGAGCACAGATACGCAGTATTTT | CASSLRDSASWVSTDTQYF
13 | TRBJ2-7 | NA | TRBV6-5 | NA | TGTGCCAGCAGTAACGCAGGTCCCTACGAGCAGTACTTC | CASSNAGPYEQYF
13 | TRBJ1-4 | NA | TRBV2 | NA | TGTGCCAGCAGAGCCGACAGGAATGAAAAACTGTTTTTT | CASRADRNEKLFF
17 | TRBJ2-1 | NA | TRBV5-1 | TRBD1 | TGCGCCAGCAGCGGAGCCAACTCGGGACAGGGGGACAATGAGCAGTTCTTC | CASSGANSGQGDNEQFF
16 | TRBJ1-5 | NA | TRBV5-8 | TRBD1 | TGTGCCAGCAGCTTGAGGGACAGGGGTAGCAATCAGCCCCAGCATTTT | CASSLRDRGSNQPQHF
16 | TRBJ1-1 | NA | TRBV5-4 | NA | TGTGCCAGCAGCATTCCAGAGGAGGGTCCCCTCACTGAAGCTTTCTTT | CASSIPEEGPLTEAFF